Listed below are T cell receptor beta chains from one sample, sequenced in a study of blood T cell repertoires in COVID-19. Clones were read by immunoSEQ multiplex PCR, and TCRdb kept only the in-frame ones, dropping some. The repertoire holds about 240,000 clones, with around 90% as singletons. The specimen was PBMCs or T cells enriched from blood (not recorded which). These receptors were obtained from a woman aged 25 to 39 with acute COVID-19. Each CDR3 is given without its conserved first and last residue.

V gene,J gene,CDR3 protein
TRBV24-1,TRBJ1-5,AISGGPNQPQH
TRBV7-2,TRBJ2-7,ASSSSAGSGGAYEQY
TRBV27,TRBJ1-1,ASSPIVRGTEAF
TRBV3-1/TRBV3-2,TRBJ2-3,ASSPGLDGLDTQY
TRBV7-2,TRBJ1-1,ASSSGGSVGGTEAF
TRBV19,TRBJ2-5,ASSITSGGSETQY
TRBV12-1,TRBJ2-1,ASSFRGGYNEQF
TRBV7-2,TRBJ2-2,ASSLSYGELF
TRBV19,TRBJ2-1,ASTSIAGGHYNEQF
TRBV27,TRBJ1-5,ASRGGSGNQPQH
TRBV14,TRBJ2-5,ASSQGGTAKETQY
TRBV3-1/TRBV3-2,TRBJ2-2,ASSQGSGGATGELF
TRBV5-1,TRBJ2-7,ASSRDRERAYEQY
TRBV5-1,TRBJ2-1,ASSLKAGGNYNEQF
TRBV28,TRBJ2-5,ASSVPGQGDQETQY
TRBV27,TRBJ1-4,ASSLSWRPEKLF
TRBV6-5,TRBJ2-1,ASSYRLSSYNEQF
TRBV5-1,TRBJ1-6,ASSPGHEGDSPLH
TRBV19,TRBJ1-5,ASSRPRGGDQPQH
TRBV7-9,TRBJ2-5,ASSLAGQRETQY
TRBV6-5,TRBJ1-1,ASSSGTEMNTEAF
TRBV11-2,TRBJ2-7,ASSHRGRSAYEQY
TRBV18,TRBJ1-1,ASSPETGSNTEAF
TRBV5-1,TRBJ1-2,ASSFGRDSFGDYGYT
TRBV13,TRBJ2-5,ASSLARAEAEETQY
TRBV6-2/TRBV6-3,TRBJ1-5,ASSYAPGGNQPQH
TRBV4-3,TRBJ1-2,ASSQEQGRGGYT
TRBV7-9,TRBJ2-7,ASRTSVNYEQY
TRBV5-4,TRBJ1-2,ASSLVTGLGYGYT